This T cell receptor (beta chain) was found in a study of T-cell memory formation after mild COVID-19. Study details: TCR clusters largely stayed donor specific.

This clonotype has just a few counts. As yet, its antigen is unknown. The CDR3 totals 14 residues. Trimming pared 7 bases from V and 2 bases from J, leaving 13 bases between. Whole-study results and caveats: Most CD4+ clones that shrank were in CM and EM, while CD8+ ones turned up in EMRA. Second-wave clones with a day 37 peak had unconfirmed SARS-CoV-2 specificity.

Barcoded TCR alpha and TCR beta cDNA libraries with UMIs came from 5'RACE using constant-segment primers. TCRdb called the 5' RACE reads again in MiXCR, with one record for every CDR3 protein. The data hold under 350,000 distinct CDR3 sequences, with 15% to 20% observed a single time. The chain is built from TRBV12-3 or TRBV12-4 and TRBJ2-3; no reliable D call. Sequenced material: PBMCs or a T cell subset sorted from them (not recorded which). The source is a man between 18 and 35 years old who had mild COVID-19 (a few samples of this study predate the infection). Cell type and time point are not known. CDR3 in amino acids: CASTPYNPTDTQYF. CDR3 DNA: TGTGCCAGCACCCCCTATAACCCCACAGATACGCAGTATTTT.